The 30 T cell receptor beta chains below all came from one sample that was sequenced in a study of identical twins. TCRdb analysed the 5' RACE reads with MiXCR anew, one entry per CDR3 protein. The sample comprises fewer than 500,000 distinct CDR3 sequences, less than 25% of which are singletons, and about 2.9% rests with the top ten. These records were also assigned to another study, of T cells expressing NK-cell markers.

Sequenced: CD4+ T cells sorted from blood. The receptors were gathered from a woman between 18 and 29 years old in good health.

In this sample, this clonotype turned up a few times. For the CDR3, the DNA is TGCAGTGCTCCACAGGGGTTCAATGAGCAGTTCTTC. This gives the protein CSAPQGFNEQFF. V gene TRBV20-1 combines with J gene TRBJ2-1; TRBD1 matches 7 bases. CDR1 and CDR2 from the germline V gene are DFQATT and SNEGSKA (reference sequence). This CDR3 spans 12 amino acids. With V trimmed by 5 bases and J by 6 bases, 4 bases remained unmatched.

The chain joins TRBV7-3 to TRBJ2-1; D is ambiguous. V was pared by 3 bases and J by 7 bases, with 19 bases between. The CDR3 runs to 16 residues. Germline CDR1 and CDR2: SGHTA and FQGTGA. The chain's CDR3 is CASSFNAKRSWNEQFF. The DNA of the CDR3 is TGTGCCAGCAGCTTCAACGCCAAGAGATCATGGAATGAGCAGTTCTTC.

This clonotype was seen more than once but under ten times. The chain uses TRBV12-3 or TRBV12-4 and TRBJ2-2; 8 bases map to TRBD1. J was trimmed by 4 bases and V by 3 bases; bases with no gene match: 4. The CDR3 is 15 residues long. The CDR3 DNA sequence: TGTGCCAGCAGTTTTCAGGGGGCCGTCACCGGGGAGCTGTTTTTT. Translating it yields CASSFQGAVTGELFF.

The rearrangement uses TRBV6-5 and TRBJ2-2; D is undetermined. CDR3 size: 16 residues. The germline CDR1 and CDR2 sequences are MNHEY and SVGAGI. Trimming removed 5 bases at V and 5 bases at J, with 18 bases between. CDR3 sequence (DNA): TGTGCCAGCAGTAACGACATAAGGCACTGGACCGGGGAGCTGTTTTTT. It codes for CASSNDIRHWTGELFF.

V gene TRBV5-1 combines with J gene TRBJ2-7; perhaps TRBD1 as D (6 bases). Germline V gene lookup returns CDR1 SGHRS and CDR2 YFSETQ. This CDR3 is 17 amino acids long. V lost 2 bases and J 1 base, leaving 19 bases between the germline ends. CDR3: CASSLNTGLGASYEQYF. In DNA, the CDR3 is TGCGCCAGCAGCTTAAATACAGGGCTAGGGGCGTCCTACGAGCAGTACTTC.

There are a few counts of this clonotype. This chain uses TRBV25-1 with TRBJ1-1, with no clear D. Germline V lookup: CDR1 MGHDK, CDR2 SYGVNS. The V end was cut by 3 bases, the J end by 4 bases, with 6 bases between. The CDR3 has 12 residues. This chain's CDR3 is CASSEFGTEAFF. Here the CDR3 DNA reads TGTGCCAGCAGTGAGTTTGGCACTGAAGCTTTCTTT.

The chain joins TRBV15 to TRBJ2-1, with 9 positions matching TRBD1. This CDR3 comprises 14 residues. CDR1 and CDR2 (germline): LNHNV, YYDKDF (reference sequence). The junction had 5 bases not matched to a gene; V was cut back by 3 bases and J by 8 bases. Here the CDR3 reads CATSSGQGLHEQFF. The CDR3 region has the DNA TGTGCCACCAGCAGTGGACAGGGGCTACATGAGCAGTTCTTC.

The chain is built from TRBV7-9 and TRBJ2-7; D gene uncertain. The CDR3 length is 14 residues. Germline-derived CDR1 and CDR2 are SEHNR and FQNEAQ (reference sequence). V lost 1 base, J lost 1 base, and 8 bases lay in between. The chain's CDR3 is CASSLVTESYEQYF. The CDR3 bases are TGTGCCAGCAGCTTAGTAACTGAATCCTACGAGCAGTACTTC.

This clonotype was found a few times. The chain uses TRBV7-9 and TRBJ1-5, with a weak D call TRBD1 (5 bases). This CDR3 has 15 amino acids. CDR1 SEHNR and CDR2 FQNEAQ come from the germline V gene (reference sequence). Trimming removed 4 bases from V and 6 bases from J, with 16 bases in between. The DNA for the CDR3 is TGTGCCAGCAGCTCTGGACTTAGGGGTAGTCAGCCCCAGCATTTT. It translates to CASSSGLRGSQPQHF.

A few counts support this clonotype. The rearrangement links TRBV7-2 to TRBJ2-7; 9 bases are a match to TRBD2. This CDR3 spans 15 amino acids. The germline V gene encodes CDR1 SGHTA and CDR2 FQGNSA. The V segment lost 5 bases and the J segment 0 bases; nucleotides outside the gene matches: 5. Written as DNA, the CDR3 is TGTGCCAGCAGCGCCGCTAGCGGGAACTCCTACGAGCAGTACTTC. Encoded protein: CASSAASGNSYEQYF.

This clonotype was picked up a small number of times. The CDR3 nucleotides are TGTGCCACCAGAGCCGACAGGGCGGATTCTGAGCAGTTCTTC. As protein: CATRADRADSEQFF. V gene TRBV24-1 combines with J gene TRBJ2-1; TRBD1 aligns across 7 bases. The J segment lost 9 bases and the V segment lost 7 bases, leaving 11 bases of the junction unmatched. The germline V gene has CDR1 KGHDR and CDR2 SFDVKD. This CDR3 spans 14 amino acids.

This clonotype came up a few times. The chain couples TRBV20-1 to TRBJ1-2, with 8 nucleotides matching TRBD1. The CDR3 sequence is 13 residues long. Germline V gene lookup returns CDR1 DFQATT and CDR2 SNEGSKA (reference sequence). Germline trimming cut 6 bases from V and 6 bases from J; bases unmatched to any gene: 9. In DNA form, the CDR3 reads TGCAGTGCCCGGACAGGGCCGAAGGATGGCTACACCTTC. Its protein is CSARTGPKDGYTF.

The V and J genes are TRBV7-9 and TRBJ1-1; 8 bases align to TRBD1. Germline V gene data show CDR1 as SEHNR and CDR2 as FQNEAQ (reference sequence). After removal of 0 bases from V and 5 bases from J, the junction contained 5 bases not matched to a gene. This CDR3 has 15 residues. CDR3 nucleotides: TGTGCCAGCAGCTTAGCGCTAACAGGGGGTACTGAAGCTTTCTTT. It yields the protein CASSLALTGGTEAFF.

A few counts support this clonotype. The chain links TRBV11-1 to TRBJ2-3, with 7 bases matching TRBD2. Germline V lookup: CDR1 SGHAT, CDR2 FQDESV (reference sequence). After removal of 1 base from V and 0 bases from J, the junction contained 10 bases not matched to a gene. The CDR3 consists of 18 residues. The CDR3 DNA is TGTGCCAGCAGCTTAGTTCTTCTCCTAGCGGCTAGCACAGATACGCAGTATTTT. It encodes CASSLVLLLAASTDTQYF.

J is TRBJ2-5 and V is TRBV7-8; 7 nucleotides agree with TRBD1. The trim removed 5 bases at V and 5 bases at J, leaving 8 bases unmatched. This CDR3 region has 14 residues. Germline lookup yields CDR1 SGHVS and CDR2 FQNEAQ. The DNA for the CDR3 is TGTGCCAGCAGCGTATCAACAGGGGCGGAGACCCAGTACTTC. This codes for CASSVSTGAETQYF.

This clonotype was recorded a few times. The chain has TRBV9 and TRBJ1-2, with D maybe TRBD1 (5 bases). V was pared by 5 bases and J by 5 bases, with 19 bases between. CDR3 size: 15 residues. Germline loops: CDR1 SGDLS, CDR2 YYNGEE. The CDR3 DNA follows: TGTGCCAGCAGTGATATCTCAGGGTTTAGGTATGGCTACACCTTC. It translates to CASSDISGFRYGYTF.

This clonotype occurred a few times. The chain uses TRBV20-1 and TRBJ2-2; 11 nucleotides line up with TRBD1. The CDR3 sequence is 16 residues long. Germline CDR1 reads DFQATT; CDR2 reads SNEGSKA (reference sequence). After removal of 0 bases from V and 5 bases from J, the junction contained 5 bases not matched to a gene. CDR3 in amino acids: CSARDSGTGGTGELFF. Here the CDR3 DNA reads TGCAGTGCTAGAGACTCCGGGACAGGGGGTACCGGGGAGCTGTTTTTT.

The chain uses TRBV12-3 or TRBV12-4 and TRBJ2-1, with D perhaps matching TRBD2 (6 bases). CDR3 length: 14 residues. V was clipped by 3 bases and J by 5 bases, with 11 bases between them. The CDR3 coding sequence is TGTGCCAGCAGTTTTTTCGGGGGTAACAATGAGCAGTTCTTC. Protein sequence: CASSFFGGNNEQFF.

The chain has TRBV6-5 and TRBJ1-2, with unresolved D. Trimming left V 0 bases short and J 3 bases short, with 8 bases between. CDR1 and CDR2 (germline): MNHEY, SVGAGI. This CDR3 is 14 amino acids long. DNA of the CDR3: TGTGCCAGCAGTTACTCGAACGGATACTATGGCTACACCTTC. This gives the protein CASSYSNGYYGYTF.

Written as DNA, the CDR3 is TGCGCCAGCAGCTTGACTCAGGATACGCAGTATTTT. This gives the protein CASSLTQDTQYF. This chain joins TRBV5-1 and TRBJ2-3, with D unresolved. CDR3 length: 12 amino acids. V lost 1 base to trimming and J lost 6 bases, with 6 bases between them. Germline CDR1 is SGHRS and CDR2 is YFSETQ.

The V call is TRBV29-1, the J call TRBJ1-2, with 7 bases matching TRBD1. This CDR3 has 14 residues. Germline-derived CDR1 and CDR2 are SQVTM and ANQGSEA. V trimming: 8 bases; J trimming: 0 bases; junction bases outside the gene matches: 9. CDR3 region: CSTRDSITNYGYTF. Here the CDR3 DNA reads TGCAGCACAAGGGACAGCATTACTAACTATGGCTACACCTTC.

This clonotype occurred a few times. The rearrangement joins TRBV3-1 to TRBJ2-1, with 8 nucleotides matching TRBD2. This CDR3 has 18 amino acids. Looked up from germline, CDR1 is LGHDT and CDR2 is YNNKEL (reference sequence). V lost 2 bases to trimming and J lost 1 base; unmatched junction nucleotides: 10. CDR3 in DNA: TGTGCCAGCAGCCAAATGGCGGGACTAGGTAGGTCCTACAATGAGCAGTTCTTC. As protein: CASSQMAGLGRSYNEQFF.

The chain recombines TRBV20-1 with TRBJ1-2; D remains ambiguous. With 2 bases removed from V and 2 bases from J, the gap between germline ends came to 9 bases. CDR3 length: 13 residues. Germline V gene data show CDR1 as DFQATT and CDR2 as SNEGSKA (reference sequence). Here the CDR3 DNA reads TGCAGTGCTAGATCGGACGGGAACTATGGCTACACCTTC. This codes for CSARSDGNYGYTF.

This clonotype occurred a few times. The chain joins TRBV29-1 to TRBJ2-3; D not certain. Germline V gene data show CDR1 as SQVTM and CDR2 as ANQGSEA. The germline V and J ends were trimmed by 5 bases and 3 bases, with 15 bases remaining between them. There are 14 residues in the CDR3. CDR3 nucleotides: TGCAGCGTTACGAAAAGTCTGGGGACAGATACGCAGTATTTT. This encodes CSVTKSLGTDTQYF.

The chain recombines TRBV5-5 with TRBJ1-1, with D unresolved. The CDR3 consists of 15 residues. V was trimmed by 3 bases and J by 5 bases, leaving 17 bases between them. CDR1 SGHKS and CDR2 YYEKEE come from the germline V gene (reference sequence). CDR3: CASSSSGYLGTEAFF. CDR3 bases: TGTGCCAGCAGCTCGTCGGGGTACCTGGGGACTGAAGCTTTCTTT. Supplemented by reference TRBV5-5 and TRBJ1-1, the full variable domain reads DAGVTQSPTHLIKTRGQQVTLRCSPISGHKSVSWYQQVLGQGPQFIFQYYEKEERGRGNFPDRFSARQFPNYSSELNVNALLLGDSALYLCASSSSGYLGTEAFFGQGTRLTVV.

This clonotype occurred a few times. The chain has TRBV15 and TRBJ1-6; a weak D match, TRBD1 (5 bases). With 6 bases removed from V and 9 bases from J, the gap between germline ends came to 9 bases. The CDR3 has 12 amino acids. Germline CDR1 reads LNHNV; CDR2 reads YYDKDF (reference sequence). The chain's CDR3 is CATRGVTSPLHF. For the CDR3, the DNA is TGTGCCACCAGGGGGGTAACTTCACCCCTCCACTTT.

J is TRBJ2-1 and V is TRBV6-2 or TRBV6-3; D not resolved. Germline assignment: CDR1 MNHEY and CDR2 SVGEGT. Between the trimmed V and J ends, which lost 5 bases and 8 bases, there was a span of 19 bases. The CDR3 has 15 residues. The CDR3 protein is CASSPRSLHHYEQFF. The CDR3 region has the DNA TGTGCCAGCAGTCCCAGGAGCCTCCACCACTATGAGCAGTTCTTC.

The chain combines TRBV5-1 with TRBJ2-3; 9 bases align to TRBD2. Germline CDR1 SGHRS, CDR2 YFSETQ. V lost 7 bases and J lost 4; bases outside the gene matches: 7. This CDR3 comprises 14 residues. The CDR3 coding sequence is TGCGCCAGCGCCGCGGGAGGGCCGGCAGATACGCAGTATTTT. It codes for CASAAGGPADTQYF.

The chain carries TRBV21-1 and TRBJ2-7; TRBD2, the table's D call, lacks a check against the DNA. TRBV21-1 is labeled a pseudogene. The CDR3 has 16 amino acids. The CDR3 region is CASSKCRRPRVHEQYF. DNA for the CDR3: TGTGCCAGCAGCAAGTGTCGAAGACCGCGGGTCCACGAGCAGTACTTC.

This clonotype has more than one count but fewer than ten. The CDR3 sequence: CASSQGTGDQPQHF. The DNA for the CDR3 is TGCGCCAGCAGCCAAGGGACAGGGGATCAGCCCCAGCATTTT. J is TRBJ1-5 and V is TRBV4-1; 9 bases are shared with TRBD1. This CDR3 region has 14 residues. Germline lookup yields CDR1 MGHRA and CDR2 YSYEKL. V dropped 1 base and J dropped 5; count of bases not matched to a gene: 0.